This T cell receptor beta chain was captured by sequencing in a study of identical twins. Findings and limits, study-wide: Fewer insertions characterized abundant cord blood beta clonotypes, whereas memory repertoires showed none.

With respect to this clonotype: Its specificity is not known.

TCRdb reprocessed the 5' RACE reads via MiXCR and lists one record per CDR3 protein. In the table there are around 300,000 distinct CDR3 sequences, under 9% of which are singletons. The CDR3 has 15 amino acids. CDR1 is SGHDT and CDR2 is YYEEEE in the germline V gene. Trimming took off 2 bases at V and 3 bases at J, with 14 bases between the two ends. The sample also formed part of further work on yellow fever vaccine responses in identical twins.

V gene TRBV5-6 combines with J gene TRBJ1-1; D is possibly TRBD1 (6 bases). The TCR sequence derives from a woman between 18 and 29 years old in good health. Material: memory (CD45RO+) T cells sorted from blood. The chain's CDR3 is CASSFLGGADTEAFF. In DNA, the CDR3 is TGTGCCAGCAGCTTTTTGGGGGGCGCGGACACTGAAGCTTTCTTT.